The sample holds a few counts of the clone carrying this TCR beta chain. Its antigen is as yet unknown. The junction had 0 bases not matched to a gene; V was cut back by 1 base and J by 4 bases. From germline, CDR1 is MNHNS and CDR2 SASEGT. The CDR3 extends over 14 amino acids. This sample was included in a study of cytomegalovirus exposure and HLA in healthy donors. Study results and limitations: Serostatus for CMV was the only available immune exposure information.

Both 60 Vbeta primers and 13 Jbeta primers went into the PCR. The data were produced by immunoSEQ multiplex PCR, yet TCRdb's version contains in-frame clones alone and is incomplete. The sample holds roughly 110,000 clones, 70% to 85% seen once. The specimen was PBMCs. The TCR was taken from a male donor in good health and CMV-seronegative. The rearrangement links TRBV6-1 to TRBJ1-2, with 10 bases matching TRBD1. The CDR3 is CASSEGTGGYGYTF. The CDR3 DNA sequence: TGTGCCAGCAGTGAAGGGACAGGGGGCTATGGCTACACCTTC.